One T cell receptor (beta chain) is described in this entry. This CDR3 has 11 amino acids. The germline V and J ends were trimmed by 8 bases and 3 bases, with 7 bases remaining between them. Germline assignment: CDR1 LNHDA and CDR2 SQIVND (reference sequence). This sample was taken from a study of beta chain features in type 1 diabetes. Only one heparinised blood draw was taken per donor, and its volume averaged about 120 mL. Markers CD45RO/CCR7/CD25/CD127/CD95/CD27 served to sort CD4+ naive, central memory, regulatory and stem cell-like memory cells. All of the sorted populations showed purity greater than 98%. Reverse transcription of all isolated RNA meant that expressed TCRB transcripts were sequenced. Sequencing used immunoSEQ multiplex PCR; TCRdb keeps in-frame clones, though not all of them. The repertoire consists of 500,000 to 700,000 clones, with around a sixth occurring once and the leading ten covering roughly 0.098%.

The specimen was naive CD4+ T cells from blood. The chain recombines TRBV19 with TRBJ1-2; D remains unclear. The sequence was collected from a man between 18 and 35 years old in good health. The CDR3 reads CASGFDYGYTF. CDR3 nucleotides: TGTGCCAGTGGTTTTGACTATGGCTACACCTTC.